This T cell receptor beta chain derives from a study of graft-versus-host responses after intestinal transplantation. Study in general: Transplants were multivisceral, liver-intestinal, or isolated intestinal. For around 3 years after anti-thymocyte globulin induction, all recipients took tacrolimus and steroids. Study-wide results and caveats: The study found high graft-versus-host to host-versus-graft clonal ratios in allografts of patients with graft-donor T cell macrochimerism. Ileal or blood samples showed some GvH clones first, and such clones were also found in recipient marrow.

Profiling relied on immunoSEQ multiplex PCR, and the TCRdb table lists in-frame clones only, not all of them. The sample lists 140,000 or so clones, around nine tenths occurring once. In regard to this clone: Antigen unknown.

Germline CDR1 reads LNHDA; CDR2 reads SQIVND (reference sequence). The CDR3 has 15 residues. The V end lost 7 bases, the J end lost 3 bases, and 19 bases lay between the germline ends. The rearrangement links TRBV19 to TRBJ2-7; D is perhaps TRBD1 or TRBD2 (5 bases each). The sequencing here drew on unstimulated CD4+ T cells sorted from spleen or lymph node cells, taken before intestinal transplant. This TCR was recovered from a human donor who received an intestinal transplant. The CDR3 nucleotides read TGTGCCAGTAACCCGAGCCGGGACGGATTCTACGAGCAGTACTTC. Its protein is CASNPSRDGFYEQYF. The whole variable domain, remainder taken from reference TRBV19 and TRBJ2-7, is DGGITQSPKYLFRKEGQNVTLSCEQNLNHDAMYWYRQDPGQGLRLIYYSQIVNDFQKGDIAEGYSVSREKKESFPLTVTSAQKNPTAFYLCASNPSRDGFYEQYFGPGTRLTVT.